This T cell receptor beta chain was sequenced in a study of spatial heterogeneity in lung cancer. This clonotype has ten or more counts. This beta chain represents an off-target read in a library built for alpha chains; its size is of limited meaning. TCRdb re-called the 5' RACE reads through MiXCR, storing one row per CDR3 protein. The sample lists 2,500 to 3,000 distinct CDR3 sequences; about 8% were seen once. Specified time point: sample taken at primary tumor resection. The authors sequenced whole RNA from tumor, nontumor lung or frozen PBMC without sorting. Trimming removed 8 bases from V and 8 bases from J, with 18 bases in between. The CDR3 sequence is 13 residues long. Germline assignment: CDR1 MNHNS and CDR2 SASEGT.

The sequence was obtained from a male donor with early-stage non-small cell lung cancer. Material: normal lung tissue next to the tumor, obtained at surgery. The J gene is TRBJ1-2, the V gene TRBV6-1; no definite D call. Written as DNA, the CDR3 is TGTGCCAGCGAGAGGAGCGCAGGACGAGGCTACACCTTC. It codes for CASERSAGRGYTF.